This T cell receptor beta chain was recovered during a study of regulatory and conventional T cells in RAG deficiency (dated by TCRdb to between 2016 and 2019). In terms of the full investigation: Hypomorphic RAG mutations in combined immunodeficiency or atypical SCID are frequently associated with autoimmunity. High-throughput TCR beta sequencing was used to compare the repertoire diversity and composition of Treg, conventional CD4+ and CD8+ T cells between RAG-deficient patients and healthy controls.

Before genomic DNA was extracted, regulatory T cells were isolated from blood as CD4+CD25-high CD127-low cells. Eight patients with RAG deficiency were studied, comprising one with SCID, two with Omenn syndrome and five with combined immunodeficiency or atypical SCID. General study outcomes and caveats: In Omenn syndrome and CID/AS patients compared with controls, about 98-fold fewer unique TCR beta sequences were detected from Treg cells, versus roughly 10-fold fewer for other subsets. Compared with control T-cell subpopulations, the RAG-deficient patients had markedly lower Shannon entropy and higher Simpson indices. Some T-cell subset analyses were not done for some subjects. Rather than being bona fide Treg cells, the sorted CD25-high CD127-low cells in Omenn syndrome patients may represent peripherally activated cells. All patient T-cell subsets had shorter CDR3 lengths; Omenn syndrome patients showed >80% Treg-Tconv repertoire overlap at nucleotide and amino acid level.

The library came from the immunoSEQ multiplex PCR assay. Genomic DNA from the sorted T-cell subsets was used to amplify rearranged TCR beta chain products, which were then sequenced. In the source study's methods: Shannon entropy and Simpson indices were used to measure the diversity of productive TCR beta rearrangements in each repertoire. Clonal expansion was assessed by the summed frequency of the 100 most abundant productive TCR beta clonotypes among total reads. The TRB repertoires were scored with a self-reactivity index built on which amino acids appear at CDR3beta positions 6 and 7. Two-way ANOVA was used for repertoire analyses, and Student t or Mann-Whitney tests were used for flow cytometric analyses. TCRdb holds this immuneACCESS table with in-frame rearrangements only. Some clones are missing; in checked studies, unresolved V genes explain under half, and the rest has no known cause. V and J calls and clone size are copied from that table; D and trimming were computed from the DNA. Here the sample has over 150 clones; approximately 86% occur a single time. The top ten clonotypes cover roughly 16% of the sample.

Note on this clone: Its binding antigen is unknown. No qualities accompany the bases; no much larger clone lies one base away.

Per the germline V gene, SGHTA is the CDR1 and FQGTGA is the CDR2. Inclusive of the bounding cysteine and phenylalanine, the CDR3 is 12 residues long. Of all the DNA, just the CDR3 is kept, 36 bases in frame from base 1. Between the V and J ends, shortened by 5 bases and 1 base respectively, the junction contains 4 bases. Recombination linked TRBV7-3 to TRBJ2-3, with the D gene uncertain. This TCR was recovered from a human donor with RAG deficiency presenting as combined immunodeficiency. Input material: Tregs sorted from blood. The DNA sequence is TGTGCCAGCAGCACGCGCACAGATACGCAGTATTTT. This is translated as CASSTRTDTQYF. Reference TRBV7-3 and TRBJ2-3 proteins supply the regions before and after the CDR3; the full variable domain is: GAGVSQTPSNKVTEKGKYVELRCDPISGHTALYWYRQSLGQGPEFLIYFQGTGAADDSGLPNDRFFAVRPEGSVSTLKIQRTERGDSAVYLCASSTRTDTQYFGPGTRLTVL.